These 26 T cell receptor beta chains were all obtained from the same sample, sequenced in a study of CD4+ T cells in melanoma. Generated by immunoSEQ multiplex PCR, the TCRdb table keeps only in-frame clones and is missing some. The sample contains 20,000 to 25,000 clones, around 80% of which appear only once. Sequenced input: cells from a culture (not recorded whether cultured in vitro). These receptor sequences come from a human donor with melanoma.

The chain combines TRBV2 with TRBJ1-3; TRBD1 aligns across 9 bases. Germline CDR1 and CDR2: SNHLY and FYNNEI. The CDR3 contains 16 residues. J lost 0 bases, V lost 6 bases, and 6 bases had no gene match. The CDR3 region has the DNA TGTGCCAGCAGCCCTACAGGGGGCAACTCTGGAAACACCATATATTTT. Translation: CASSPTGGNSGNTIYF.

The chain recombines TRBV7-9 with TRBJ2-2, with D unclear. The CDR3 spans 11 residues. V dropped 5 bases and J dropped 5 bases, with 3 bases sitting between them. Germline V gives CDR1 SEHNR, CDR2 FQNEAQ (reference sequence). The CDR3 region is CASSMTGELFF. CDR3 nucleotide sequence: TGTGCCAGCAGCATGACCGGGGAGCTGTTTTTT.

The rearrangement links TRBV7-3 to TRBJ2-5; the match to TRBD1 covers 7 bases. Germline V gene sequence: CDR1 SGHTA, CDR2 FQGTGA. The CDR3 is made up of 13 amino acids. Trimming at V came to 5 bases and at J to 4 bases, leaving 4 bases not matched to a gene. The DNA for the CDR3 is TGTGCCAGCAGCGCCTACAGGGGAGAGACCCAGTACTTC. This gives the protein CASSAYRGETQYF.

The J gene is TRBJ1-2, the V gene TRBV29-1; 9 bases agree with TRBD1. There are 14 residues in the CDR3. Germline V lookup: CDR1 SQVTM, CDR2 ANQGSEA. The ends lost 5 bases at V and 4 bases at J; junction bases unmatched: 8. The CDR3 nucleotides read TGCAGCGTTTATCCGAGGGACAGGGTCTATGGCTACACCTTC. It translates to CSVYPRDRVYGYTF.

This clone appeared once. This chain uses TRBV19 with TRBJ1-6; D might be TRBD1 (5 bases). Germline CDR1 LNHDA, CDR2 SQIVND (reference sequence). The CDR3 contains 15 residues. V was trimmed by 6 bases and J by 10 bases, leaving 19 bases between them. In DNA form, the CDR3 reads TGTGCCAGTAGCCCCGGGGAGGGGAGGTACTCACCCCTCCACTTT. This encodes CASSPGEGRYSPLHF. The full variable domain, completed using reference TRBV19 and TRBJ1-6, is DGGITQSPKYLFRKEGQNVTLSCEQNLNHDAMYWYRQDPGQGLRLIYYSQIVNDFQKGDIAEGYSVSREKKESFPLTVTSAQKNPTAFYLCASSPGEGRYSPLHFGNGTRLTVT.

The gene calls are TRBV6-1 and TRBJ1-5; D is perhaps TRBD1 (5 bases). V dropped 1 base and J dropped 7 bases, with 14 bases sitting between them. The germline CDR1 and CDR2 sequences are MNHNS and SASEGT. CDR3 length: 15 residues. CDR3 coding DNA: TGTGCCAGCAGTGAAGGGCCGAGGGGAGGACAGCCCCAGCATTTT. Amino acid sequence: CASSEGPRGGQPQHF.

The V gene is TRBV6-1, the J gene TRBJ1-1; 10 nucleotides align to TRBD1. Germline CDR1 reads MNHNS; CDR2 reads SASEGT. The CDR3 has 11 residues. The junction had 3 bases not matched to a gene; V was cut back by 8 bases and J by 9 bases. CDR3: CASYDRGQAFF. The DNA of the CDR3 is TGTGCCAGCTACGACAGGGGGCAAGCTTTCTTT.

There are a few counts of this clone. V is TRBV6-6 and J is TRBJ1-6; D gene unclear. With 7 bases removed from V and 6 bases from J, the gap between germline ends came to 16 bases. There are 15 residues in the CDR3. CDR1 is MNHNY, CDR2 SVGAGI, per germline (reference sequence). Written as DNA, the CDR3 is TGTGCCAGCACTAACGCCCCTGATTTTAATTCACCCCTCCACTTT. Its protein product is CASTNAPDFNSPLHF.

The chain joins TRBV2 to TRBJ2-5; D ambiguous. This CDR3 has 11 amino acids. Germline CDR1 and CDR2: SNHLY and FYNNEI. V lost 8 bases, J lost 0 bases, and 4 bases lay in between. The CDR3 is CASRYQETQYF. The DNA of the CDR3 is TGTGCCAGCCGGTACCAAGAGACCCAGTACTTC.

J is TRBJ1-2 and V is TRBV5-6; D unresolved. CDR3 length equals 14 residues. Trimming left V 1 base short and J 0 bases short, with 7 bases between. Germline CDR1 is SGHDT and CDR2 is YYEEEE. CDR3 loop: CASSLLQANYGYTF. The CDR3 DNA reads as TGTGCCAGCAGCTTGCTCCAGGCTAACTATGGCTACACCTTC.

The CDR3 is CASSQQGTNEKLFF. CDR3 bases: TGTGCCAGCAGCCAACAGGGAACTAATGAAAAACTGTTTTTT. The chain is built from TRBV9 and TRBJ1-4; tentatively, D is TRBD1 (6 bases). Germline V gene data show CDR1 as SGDLS and CDR2 as YYNGEE. Trimming took 4 bases from V and 1 from J, leaving 8 bases between them. This CDR3 contains 14 residues.

The sample holds a few counts of this clone. V and J are TRBV27 and TRBJ2-1; D gene unclear. Germline CDR1 and CDR2: MNHEY and SMNVEV (reference sequence). Trimming removed 5 bases at V and 0 bases at J, with 14 bases between. CDR3 length: 16 residues. CDR3 nucleotide sequence: TGTGCCAGCAGTGCCGCGCGGTTCGCCTCCTACAATGAGCAGTTCTTC. Translation: CASSAARFASYNEQFF.

Only a few counts were recorded for this clone. The chain recombines TRBV9 with TRBJ2-2; D ambiguous. Germline-derived CDR1 and CDR2 are SGDLS and YYNGEE. The CDR3 loop spans 13 amino acids. The V end was cut by 3 bases, the J end by 1 base, with 4 bases between. CDR3 nucleotide sequence: TGTGCCAGCAGCGACCTGAACACCGGGGAGCTGTTTTTT. Protein product: CASSDLNTGELFF. Supplemented by reference TRBV9 and TRBJ2-2, the full variable domain reads DSGVTQTPKHLITATGQRVTLRCSPRSGDLSVYWYQQSLDQGLQFLIQYYNGEERAKGNILERFSAQQFPDLHSELNLSSLELGDSALYFCASSDLNTGELFFGEGSRLTVL.

This clone is a singleton in its sample. This chain links TRBV29-1 with TRBJ2-3; no definite D call. From germline, CDR1 is SQVTM and CDR2 ANQGSEA. The germline V and J ends were trimmed by 5 bases and 4 bases, with 10 bases remaining between them. The CDR3 loop spans 12 amino acids. As DNA, the CDR3 is TGCAGCGTTTCCGACGGCTCAGATACGCAGTATTTT. Its translation: CSVSDGSDTQYF.

This chain uses TRBV4-1 with TRBJ1-2; D not resolved. Looked up from germline, CDR1 is MGHRA and CDR2 is YSYEKL. CDR3 length: 13 amino acids. V lost 4 bases to trimming and J lost 5 bases, with 11 bases between them. The CDR3 nucleotides read TGCGCCAGCAGCCCCTCGGGTATATATGGCTACACCTTC. Its protein product is CASSPSGIYGYTF.

V and J are TRBV30 and TRBJ1-6; possibly TRBD1 for D (5 bases). The CDR3 is made up of 21 amino acids. In germline, CDR1 is GTSNPN, CDR2 SVGIG (reference sequence). V gave up 1 base and J gave up 9 bases, with 34 bases separating them. For the CDR3, the DNA is TGTGCCTGGAGTGAGTTTCCCTGGGCCCGGGACGGCAAAGAGGAGGGTTCACCCCTCCACTTT. This encodes CAWSEFPWARDGKEEGSPLHF.

The V gene is TRBV6-6, the J gene TRBJ1-2; no definite D call. The length of the CDR3 is 12 residues. Trimming removed 10 bases at V and 8 bases at J, with 17 bases between. Germline V CDR1 and CDR2: MNHNY, SVGAGI (reference sequence). The CDR3 reads CAIRTPIGGYTF. In nucleotides, the CDR3 is TGTGCCATTCGGACCCCCATCGGGGGCTACACCTTC.

The chain couples TRBV19 to TRBJ2-7, with TRBD1 matching over 7 bases. The CDR3 length is 14 residues. Per germline, CDR1 LNHDA and CDR2 SQIVND (reference sequence). The V segment lost 8 bases and the J segment 7 bases; nucleotides outside the gene matches: 14. The CDR3 bases are TGTGCCAGTGAACCGAGGGGGCGGTCAGGGGAGCAGTACTTC. Its protein product is CASEPRGRSGEQYF.

In its sample, this clone was seen once. J is TRBJ2-5 and V is TRBV6-5, with 11 nucleotides matching TRBD2. Germline trimming cut 0 bases from V and 2 bases from J; bases unmatched to any gene: 2. The germline V gene has CDR1 MNHEY and CDR2 SVGAGI. This CDR3 is built from 16 residues. The CDR3 protein is CASSYSSSGGQETQYF. CDR3 DNA: TGTGCCAGCAGTTACTCGTCTAGCGGGGGGCAAGAGACCCAGTACTTC.

This chain uses TRBV15 with TRBJ1-5; D possibly corresponds to TRBD1 (5 bases). The V gene lost 6 bases and the J gene lost 7 bases, with 13 bases spanning the gap. CDR1 LNHNV and CDR2 YYDKDF come from the germline V gene (reference sequence). The CDR3 is made up of 13 amino acids. The DNA of the CDR3 is TGTGCCACCAGTCGCGAGGGGACCCAGCCCCAGCATTTT. Amino acids: CATSREGTQPQHF.

The table lists this clone with a count of one. The chain couples TRBV15 to TRBJ2-1, with 8 bases matching TRBD2. Germline trimming cut 5 bases from V and 1 base from J; bases unmatched to any gene: 7. The CDR3 extends over 16 amino acids. Per germline, CDR1 LNHNV and CDR2 YYDKDF (reference sequence). The CDR3 protein is CATSSGGGESYNEQFF. In nucleotides, the CDR3 is TGTGCCACCAGCTCGGGAGGGGGGGAATCCTACAATGAGCAGTTCTTC. Using reference TRBV15 and TRBJ2-1 for the parts outside the CDR3, the full variable domain is DAMVIQNPRYQVTQFGKPVTLSCSQTLNHNVMYWYQQKSSQAPKLLFHYYDKDFNNEADTPDNFQSRRPNTSFCFLDIRSPGLGDTAMYLCATSSGGGESYNEQFFGPGTRLTVL.

This chain joins TRBV6-1 and TRBJ1-2; D is perhaps TRBD1 (5 bases). The CDR3 length is 15 residues. Germline assignment: CDR1 MNHNS and CDR2 SASEGT. The ends were cut back, 4 bases at V and 4 bases at J, with 16 bases in the middle. The CDR3 DNA sequence: TGTGCCAGCAGTGCTCGCAGGGATAGTCCCTATGGCTACACCTTC. Amino acid sequence: CASSARRDSPYGYTF.

This rearrangement joins TRBV29-1 to TRBJ1-2; TRBD1 agrees at 8 bases. V shed 4 bases and J 8 bases; nucleotides not matched to a gene: 12. CDR3 length: 14 residues. Germline V gene sequence: CDR1 SQVTM, CDR2 ANQGSEA. The CDR3 sequence: CSVGPRGRPGGYTF. DNA of the CDR3: TGCAGCGTTGGGCCCAGGGGGCGCCCGGGAGGCTACACCTTC.

This chain's CDR3 is CASSNRPGTKSNQPQHF. The CDR3 bases are TGTGCCAGCAGCAATCGCCCGGGGACAAAGAGCAATCAGCCCCAGCATTTT. The V call is TRBV7-6, the J call TRBJ1-5; possible D gene TRBD1, 6 bases. CDR3 length: 17 residues. V was clipped by 5 bases and J by 1 base, with 18 bases between them. CDR1 SGHVS and CDR2 FNYEAQ come from the germline V gene.

This chain uses TRBV6-1 with TRBJ1-2, with a weak D call TRBD1 (5 bases). The CDR3 contains 13 residues. Trimming removed 2 bases from V and 5 bases from J, with 9 bases in between. Germline V gene lookup returns CDR1 MNHNS and CDR2 SASEGT. In nucleotides, the CDR3 is TGTGCCAGCAGTGAATACAGGCGGTATGGCTACACCTTC. Encoded protein: CASSEYRRYGYTF.

The chain combines TRBV11-3 with TRBJ2-7, with 10 bases aligning to TRBD1. Unmatched junction bases numbered 0, after V lost 8 bases and J lost 5 bases. The CDR3 is 11 residues long. Germline CDR1 and CDR2: SGHNT and YENEEA. The CDR3 loop is CASGTGDEQYF. The CDR3 DNA follows: TGTGCCAGCGGGACAGGGGACGAGCAGTACTTC.